These 9 T cell receptor beta chains originate from one sample sequenced in a study of vaccination and CD4 T cells after COVID-19. The treatment: roughly ten-day PBMC culture with coronavirus spike peptide pools or control peptides (ViraFEST assay). These receptors' antigens are unknown. Cultured CD4+ T-cell DNA underwent Oncomine TCR Beta short-read sequencing. TCRdb ran MiXCR on the PCR reads and lists one entry per CDR3 protein. This sample yields some 15,000 distinct CDR3 sequences, of which around 61% are seen a single time; about 7% belongs to the top ten. The sample consisted of CD4+ T cells from blood, cultured in vitro. These receptors were collected from a human donor who had recovered from COVID-19.

V gene TRBV2 combines with J gene TRBJ2-7; 9 bases match TRBD1. The CDR3 is made up of 15 amino acids. Unmatched junction bases numbered 12, after V lost 6 bases and J lost 6 bases. Germline assignment: CDR1 SNHLY and CDR2 FYNNEI. The CDR3 nucleotides read TGTGCCAGCAGGGGGGACAGGGCGTCTTATTTCGAGCAGTACTTC. Translation: CASRGDRASYFEQYF.

A few counts support this clonotype. The V and J genes are TRBV18 and TRBJ2-6; TRBD2 matches at 7 bases. Germline trimming cut 4 bases from V and 4 bases from J; bases unmatched to any gene: 4. CDR3 length: 15 amino acids. Germline CDR1 KGHSH, CDR2 LQKENI. CDR3 nucleotides: TGTGCCAGCTCACGGGGACTATCCGGGGCCAACGTCCTGACTTTC. Its translation is CASSRGLSGANVLTF.

The J gene is TRBJ1-2, the V gene TRBV20-1; D is possibly TRBD1 (5 bases). CDR3 length equals 12 residues. V was shortened by 6 bases and J by 8 bases, with 16 bases between the two germline ends. Germline V gene sequence: CDR1 DFQATT, CDR2 SNEGSKA (reference sequence). CDR3 loop: CSAIQGSAGYTF. Written as DNA, the CDR3 is TGCAGTGCAATTCAGGGTTCAGCGGGCTACACCTTC.

V gene TRBV2 combines with J gene TRBJ2-7; maybe TRBD2 (5 bases). CDR3 length: 15 residues. V was shortened by 1 base and J by 7 bases, with 17 bases between the two germline ends. Germline CDR1 is SNHLY and CDR2 is FYNNEI. CDR3: CASSEGLAAVREQYF. The CDR3 bases are TGTGCCAGCAGTGAAGGGCTAGCTGCGGTCCGGGAGCAGTACTTC.

CDR3 DNA: TGTGCCATCAGTGAGTCTTCACAAAAAGCTAACTATGGCTACACCTTC. Its protein is CAISESSQKANYGYTF. This sequence joins TRBV10-3 and TRBJ1-2; D unresolved. The V end lost 0 bases, the J end lost 0 bases, and 11 bases lay between the germline ends. There are 16 residues in the CDR3. CDR1 is ENHRY, CDR2 SYGVKD, per germline.

This clonotype came up a few times. The J gene is TRBJ1-2, the V gene TRBV7-2; D might be TRBD1 (5 bases). The CDR3 contains 13 residues. V lost 6 bases and J lost 8, with 16 bases in between. CDR1 SGHTA and CDR2 FQGNSA come from the germline V gene. The CDR3 nucleotides are TGTGCCAGCAGTCCCCAGGGAACGGGCGGCTACACCTTC. This sequence encodes CASSPQGTGGYTF.

The J gene is TRBJ2-7, the V gene TRBV15; 7 bases match TRBD1. The V gene end was trimmed by 2 bases and the J gene end by 9 bases; junction bases not matched to a gene: 10. The CDR3 spans 14 residues. Germline assignment: CDR1 LNHNV and CDR2 YYDKDF (reference sequence). CDR3 loop: CATSRSGTAPRQYF. Written as DNA, the CDR3 is TGTGCCACCAGCAGATCAGGGACAGCACCCAGGCAGTACTTC.

This clonotype was found a few times. The CDR3 reads CASREPAGNYGYTF. CDR3 sequence (DNA): TGTGCCAGCAGAGAGCCCGCAGGGAACTATGGCTACACCTTC. This rearrangement joins TRBV6-1 to TRBJ1-2; possibly TRBD1 for D (5 bases). CDR3 length: 14 residues. Germline V gives CDR1 MNHNS, CDR2 SASEGT. Trimming took off 6 bases at V and 2 bases at J, with 13 bases between the two ends.

The genes are TRBV2 and TRBJ2-1; 8 nucleotides align to TRBD2. This CDR3 has 15 residues. Trimming took 4 bases from V and 6 from J; bases not matched to a gene: 8. Germline CDR1 SNHLY, CDR2 FYNNEI. CDR3 sequence: CASSAMSGSGNEQFF. CDR3 coding DNA: TGTGCCAGCAGTGCTATGAGCGGGAGTGGCAATGAGCAGTTCTTC.